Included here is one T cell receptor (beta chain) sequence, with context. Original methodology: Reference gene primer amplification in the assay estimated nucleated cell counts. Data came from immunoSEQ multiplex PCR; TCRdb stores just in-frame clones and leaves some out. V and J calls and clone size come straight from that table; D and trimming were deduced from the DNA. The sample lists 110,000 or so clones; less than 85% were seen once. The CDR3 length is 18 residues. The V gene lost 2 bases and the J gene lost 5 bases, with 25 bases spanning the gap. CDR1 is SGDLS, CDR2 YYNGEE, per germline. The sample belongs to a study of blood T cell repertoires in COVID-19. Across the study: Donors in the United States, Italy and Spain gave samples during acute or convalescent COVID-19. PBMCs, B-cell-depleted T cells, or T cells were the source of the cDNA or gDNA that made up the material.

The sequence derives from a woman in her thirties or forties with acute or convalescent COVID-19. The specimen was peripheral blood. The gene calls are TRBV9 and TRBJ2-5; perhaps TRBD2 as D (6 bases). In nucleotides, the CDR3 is TGTGCCAGCAGCGTCGGACCCCGCTTTAGGGGAGGCGAGGAGACCCAGTACTTC. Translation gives CASSVGPRFRGGEETQYF. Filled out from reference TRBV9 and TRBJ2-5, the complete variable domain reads DSGVTQTPKHLITATGQRVTLRCSPRSGDLSVYWYQQSLDQGLQFLIQYYNGEERAKGNILERFSAQQFPDLHSELNLSSLELGDSALYFCASSVGPRFRGGEETQYFGPGTRLLVL.